This TCR beta chain was captured by sequencing in a study of human T cells and chemical hapten exposure (dated by TCRdb to the early 2020s). As for the study more broadly: For sensitization, 2% DPC in acetone was applied to a roughly 2 cm by roughly 2 cm area of upper inner arm skin. Throughout the roughly 25-week study period, patients were also given weekly therapeutic DPC doses on the scalp. Patch testing was done on the upper back using Finn chambers containing 0.01% DPC, and results were scored after 6 days according to International Contact Dermatitis Research Group standards. Most of the patients in the cohort were female, and the cohort covered alopecia areata with under or over 50% scalp involvement, alopecia totalis and alopecia universalis. Libraries were combined into a pool for sequencing, and differences in TCR yield between samples came mainly from small differences in library volumes within the pool. Peripheral blood TCR repertoire changes were tracked in vivo in alopecia patients during primary and secondary sensitization to the hapten diphenylcyclopropenone (DPC). Blood samples were taken from patients before sensitization (week 0) and then at 2, 6 and about 24 weeks after DPC sensitization. Twenty-nine alopecia patients provided blood for TCR sequencing at one to four time points (pre-sensitization, 2, 6 and 24 weeks).

Library construction relied on RACE. Sequencing took place on a NextSeq 500. During library preparation, unique molecular identifiers were attached to individual cDNA molecules so that TCRs could be counted quantitatively and reproducibly. Each blood RNA sample was used to sequence both TCR alpha and TCR beta chains. The study's own analysis went as follows. A median of around 96,000 TCRs per sample was observed, with a range of 23,224 to 690,600. V, J and CDR3 annotation of the TCR reads was carried out using the Decombinator software suite. To make PS versus PT1 abundance plots, every sample was subsampled to the same number of TCRs (28,000). TCRs were defined as expanded if absent before sensitization and observed at least eight times at the 2-week time point. TCRdb trimmed public reads at Q25 via fastp, called clones via MiXCR and kept in-frame beta chains. A single entry per CDR3 protein holds the most common genes and DNA from its merged rows. These V and J calls rely on TCRdb rather than the paper's analysis. This sample is represented by 75,000 to 100,000 distinct CDR3 sequences; over 9.5% of them were singletons. The ten most abundant clones make up less than 2.5% of the sample.

Beyond this particular receptor, the publication reports: Compared with pre-sensitization or healthy control sets, expanded TCRs formed significantly more large CDR3 similarity clusters, which is consistent with antigen-driven responses. After repeated subsampling, the strength of the expansion versus patch-test correlation and the threshold at which it became significant changed. The number of TCRs above 1 in 1000 frequency did not change with DPC sensitization; there was no evidence of global repertoire structure alterations. Patch test score was positively correlated with the number of PT1 expanded TCRs, with significance at thresholds 8, 16 and 32 but not at 4. Because every patient had alopecia, a presumed autoimmune disease, the patients' immune response might differ from that of healthy individuals.

Read against the paper, the sample's time point label means: patch test 1, 2 weeks after DPC sensitization. Taken with the paper, the label for treatment or condition translates to: therapeutic diphenylcyclopropenone sensitization with weekly scalp DPC. At every patch-test visit, the blood draw took place before the patch test was put on. To be eligible, patients had to be aged 18 to 70, diagnosed with alopecia and judged suitable for DPC therapy, while pregnant patients were excluded. Total RNA was isolated from unfractionated whole blood collected in Tempus Blood RNA tubes. Of note for this clonotype: The clone's antigen remains unknown. Base quality data are lacking; no much larger clone is found one base away.

CDR1 and CDR2, looked up from the germline V gene, are SQVTM and ANQGSEA. V and J are truncated by 6 bases and 8 bases respectively, leaving an intervening sequence of 16 bases. The CDR3 runs 12 amino acids, cysteine and phenylalanine included. The retained sequence is limited to the CDR3, 36 bases, with the frame set at the first base. This clonotype was sampled from a man aged 40-50 years with alopecia areata. Some clones in this sample may be carry-over from other donors' samples. The sequence is built from TRBV29-1 and TRBJ1-2; no D gene can be assigned with confidence. Sequenced material: whole blood, taken in connection with sensitization to the hapten diphenylcyclopropenone (DPC). At the DNA level, the sequence is TGCAGCGTCGAGACGCTTGGACTGGGCTACACCTTC. It is translated as CSVETLGLGYTF.